The present T cell receptor beta chain was sequenced within a study of blood T cell repertoires in COVID-19. Sequenced by immunoSEQ multiplex PCR; TCRdb stores in-frame clones only, minus some. The sample records a few hundred thousand clones, 75% to 90% being singletons. The ends lost 4 bases at V and 2 bases at J; junction bases unmatched: 8. Per germline, CDR1 SGHDN and CDR2 FVKESK. The CDR3 has 18 residues. The gene calls are TRBV14 and TRBJ2-3; 14 bases map to TRBD2. This TCR derives from a human donor in a cohort sampled during active COVID-19. Sequenced input: peripheral blood. CDR3 sequence reads: CASSPRLAGGAFTDTQYF. The DNA of the CDR3 is TGTGCCAGCAGCCCCCGACTAGCGGGGGGGGCTTTCACAGATACGCAGTATTTT.